Described below is a single TCR beta chain sequence and its context. Its matching antigen is unknown. The entry originates in a study of OX40 agonist ivuxolimab in advanced cancers. Study at large: Anti-PD-1, anti-PD-L1 or anti-CTLA-4 therapy given earlier was allowed, and approximately 40% had some. Study-wide results and caveats: Blood T cells, both CD4+ and CD8+, expanded clonally by week 6 at 0.1 to 3.0 mg/kg.

Peripheral blood came from all dose cohorts at three timepoints. The data were produced by immunoSEQ multiplex PCR, yet TCRdb's version contains in-frame clones alone and is incomplete. The sample records around 62,000 clones, around nine tenths being singletons. Trimming removed 2 bases from V and 6 bases from J; junction bases left unmatched: 6. CDR1 and CDR2 from the germline V gene are SGHDT and YYEEEE. The CDR3 spans 14 residues. The sequenced sample was CD4+ or CD8+ T cells sorted from blood, obtained in a trial of the OX40 agonist ivuxolimab. The V gene is TRBV5-6, the J gene TRBJ1-2; 8 bases are shared with TRBD1. This sequence originates from an adult with an advanced solid tumor such as melanoma, head and neck, liver or kidney cancer. This CDR3 is CASSFDRTGNGYTF. In DNA, the CDR3 is TGTGCCAGCAGCTTTGACAGGACAGGGAATGGCTACACCTTC. Full variable domain (missing parts from reference TRBV5-6 and TRBJ1-2): DAGVTQSPTHLIKTRGQQVTLRCSPKSGHDTVSWYQQALGQGPQFIFQYYEEEERQRGNFPDRFSGHQFPNYSSELNVNALLLGDSALYLCASSFDRTGNGYTFGSGTRLTVV.